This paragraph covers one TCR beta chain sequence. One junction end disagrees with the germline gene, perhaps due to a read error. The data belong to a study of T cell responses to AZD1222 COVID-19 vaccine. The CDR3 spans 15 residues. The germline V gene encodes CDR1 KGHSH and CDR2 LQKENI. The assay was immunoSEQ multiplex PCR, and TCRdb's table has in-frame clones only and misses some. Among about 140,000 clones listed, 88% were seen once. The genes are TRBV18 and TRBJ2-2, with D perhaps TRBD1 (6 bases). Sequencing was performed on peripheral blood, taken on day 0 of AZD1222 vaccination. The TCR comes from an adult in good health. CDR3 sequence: CASSPQGTNTGELFF. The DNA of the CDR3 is TGTGCCAGCTCGCCACAGGGAACGAACACCGGGGAGCTGTTTTTT.